This T cell receptor (beta chain) appears in the sequencing data of a study of regulatory T cells in long-lasting Graves disease. Study at large: By definition, persistent Graves' disease involved antithyroid drugs for over 5 years alongside positive TSH receptor antibodies.

TCR beta libraries were built with iRepertoire HTBI primers and Arm-PCR of CDR3 regions. One entry per CDR3 protein results from TCRdb running MiXCR on the multiplex PCR reads. Counted here are about 660,000 distinct CDR3 sequences, around 32% occurring once; the ten biggest clones make up under 55%. The sample's time point: persistent/refractory GD, antithyroid drugs over 5 years with positive TRAb. Researchers made the TCR library from RNA that was extracted from PBMCs. It was by American Thyroid Association guidelines that Graves' disease was diagnosed. One endocrinology department in Xi'an, China, was where patients came from. There are a few counts of this clonotype. This CDR3 comprises 14 residues. V lost 1 base to trimming and J lost 5 bases, with 8 bases between them.

The source material was peripheral blood mononuclear cells (PBMCs), sampled when the disease was refractory, from a patient treated with antithyroid drugs. V usage is TRBV12-3 or TRBV12-4 and J usage is TRBJ2-2; D call uncertain. This sequence originates from a female donor with Graves disease. This CDR3 is CASSLGARTGELFF. The CDR3 region has the DNA TGTGCCAGCAGTTTAGGCGCTAGGACCGGGGAGCTGTTTTTT.